This is a list of T cell receptor beta chains from one sample in a study of blood T cell repertoires in COVID-19. The data were produced by immunoSEQ multiplex PCR, yet TCRdb's version contains in-frame clones alone and is incomplete. The data show under 140,000 clones, around 89% seen once. The material sequenced was peripheral blood. The receptors were gathered from a woman between 45 and 60 years old with acute or convalescent COVID-19. Each CDR3 is given with its conserved first and last residue. A D gene is named only where the DNA matches it firmly. Clone size is shown for a subset of rows, as once, few, many or a class of expanded clone.

TRBJ1-5	TRBV2	TRBD1	NA	TGTGCCAGCAGTTACAGGGGTGGGCAGCCCCAGCATTTT	CASSYRGGQPQHF
TRBJ2-1	TRBV18	TRBD2	NA	TGTGCCAGCTCGCCAGTAGGGACTAGCGGAAATGAGCAGTTCTTC	CASSPVGTSGNEQFF
TRBJ2-1	TRBV5-1	NA	once	TGCGCCAGCAGCTCCTGGAGGGGGCAGGTCGATGAGCAGTTCTTC	CASSSWRGQVDEQFF
TRBJ2-1	TRBV5-1	NA	NA	TGCGCCAGCAGCTTGTCTTACGCTAGCGCCTACAATGAGCAGTTCTTC	CASSLSYASAYNEQFF
TRBJ2-5	TRBV5-1	NA	few	TGCGCCAGCAGCTTTAGTAACAGAGAGACCCAGTACTTC	CASSFSNRETQYF
TRBJ2-3	TRBV5-4	TRBD2	once	TGTGCCAGCAGCTTGTTGGGACTAGCGACCACAGATACGCAGTATTTT	CASSLLGLATTDTQYF
TRBJ1-2	TRBV9	NA	NA	TGTGCCAGCAGCCCTAGTAAGGGAGCTAACTATGGCTACACCTTC	CASSPSKGANYGYTF
TRBJ2-7	TRBV11-2	TRBD1	NA	TGTGCCAGCACTCTCAGGGGGACAGGGGACGAGCAGTACTTC	CASTLRGTGDEQYF
TRBJ2-6	TRBV5-1	NA	NA	TGCGCCAGCAGCTTGGCGGGCTCTGGGGCCAACGTCCTGACTTTC	CASSLAGSGANVLTF
TRBJ1-6	TRBV30	NA	NA	TGTGCCTGGAGTGTGCGTTCACCCCTCCACTTT	CAWSVRSPLHF
TRBJ1-1	TRBV10-3	NA	NA	TGTGCCATCAGTGGCGGGGCAGCGATGAACACTGAAGCTTTCTTT	CAISGGAAMNTEAFF
TRBJ2-7	TRBV27	TRBD1	NA	TGTGCCAGCAGTTCCTTAGCCCGAGGCAGGGGGAACGAGCAGTACTTC	CASSSLARGRGNEQYF
TRBJ2-2	TRBV11-3	NA	once	TGTGCCAGCAGCTTCCGGGGTACGAACACCGGGGAGCTGTTTTTT	CASSFRGTNTGELFF